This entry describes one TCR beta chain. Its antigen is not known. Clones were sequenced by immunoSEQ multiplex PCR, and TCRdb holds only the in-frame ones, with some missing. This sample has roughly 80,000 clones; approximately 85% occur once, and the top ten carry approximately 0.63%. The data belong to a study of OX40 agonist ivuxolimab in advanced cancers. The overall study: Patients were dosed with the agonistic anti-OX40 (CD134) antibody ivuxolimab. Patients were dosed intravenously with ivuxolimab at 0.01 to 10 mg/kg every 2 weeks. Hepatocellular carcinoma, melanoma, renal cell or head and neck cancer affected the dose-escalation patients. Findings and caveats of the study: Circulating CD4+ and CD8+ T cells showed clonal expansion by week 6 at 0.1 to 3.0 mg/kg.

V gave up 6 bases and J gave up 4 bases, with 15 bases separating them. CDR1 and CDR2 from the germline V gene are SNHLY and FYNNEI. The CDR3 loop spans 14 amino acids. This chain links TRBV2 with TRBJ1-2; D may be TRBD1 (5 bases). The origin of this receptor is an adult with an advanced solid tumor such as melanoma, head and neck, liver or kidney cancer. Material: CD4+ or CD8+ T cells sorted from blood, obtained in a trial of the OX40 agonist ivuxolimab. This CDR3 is CASRPDSWSYGYTF. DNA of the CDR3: TGTGCCAGCAGGCCCGACAGCTGGTCCTATGGCTACACCTTC. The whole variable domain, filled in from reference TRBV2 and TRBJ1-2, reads EPEVTQTPSHQVTQMGQEVILRCVPISNHLYFYWYRQILGQKVEFLVSFYNNEISEKSEIFDDQFSVERPDGSNFTLKIRSTKLEDSAMYFCASRPDSWSYGYTFGSGTRLTVV.